The clone carrying this T cell receptor (beta chain) was detected ten times or more. Its target is unknown. This sample stems from a study of identical twins. Overall study findings and caveats: Alpha sequences out of frame and shared by twins had excess low generation probability.

Trimming shortened V by 2 bases and J by 3 bases, and 12 bases separated the two germline ends. Looked up from germline, CDR1 is LGHNA and CDR2 is YSLEER. The CDR3 length is 15 residues. TCRdb re-called the 5' RACE reads through MiXCR, storing one row per CDR3 protein. The sample holds approximately 700,000 distinct CDR3 sequences, 6% to 6.5% seen once. J is TRBJ2-3 and V is TRBV4-3, with D perhaps TRBD1 or TRBD2 (6 bases each). This clonotype originated in a man younger than 30 in good health. Source material: naive T cells sorted from blood. Here the CDR3 DNA reads TGCGCCAGCAGCCAAAAAGGAGGGGGAACAGATACGCAGTATTTT. Protein sequence: CASSQKGGGTDTQYF.